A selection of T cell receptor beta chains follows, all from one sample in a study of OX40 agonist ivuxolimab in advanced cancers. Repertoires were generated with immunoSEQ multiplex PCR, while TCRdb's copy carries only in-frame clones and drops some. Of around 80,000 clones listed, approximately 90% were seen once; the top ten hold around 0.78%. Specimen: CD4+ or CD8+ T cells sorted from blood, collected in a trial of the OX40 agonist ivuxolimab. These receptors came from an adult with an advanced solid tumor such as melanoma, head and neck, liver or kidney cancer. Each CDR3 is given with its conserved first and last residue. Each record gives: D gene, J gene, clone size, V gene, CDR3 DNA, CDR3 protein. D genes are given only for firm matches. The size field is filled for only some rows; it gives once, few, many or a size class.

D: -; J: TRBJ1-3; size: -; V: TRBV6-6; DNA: TGTGCCAGCAGTCGGGACGGGAGCTCTGGAAACACCATATATTTT; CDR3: CASSRDGSSGNTIYF
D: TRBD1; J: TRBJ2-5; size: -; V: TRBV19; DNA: TGTGCCAGTAGTACCCCGACAGGGATAGAGACCCAGTACTTC; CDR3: CASSTPTGIETQYF
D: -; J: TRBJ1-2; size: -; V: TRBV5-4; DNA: TGTGCCAGCAGCTTTGATCACCGGGACTCGGGTGGCTACACCTTC; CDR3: CASSFDHRDSGGYTF
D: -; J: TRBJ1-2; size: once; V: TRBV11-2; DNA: TGTGCCAGCAGCCGAGACAGTCGAGGAGGCTACACCTTC; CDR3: CASSRDSRGGYTF
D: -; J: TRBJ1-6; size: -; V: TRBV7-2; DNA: TGTGCCAGCAGGCTGGATCGCAGGGAGAATTCACCCCTCCACTTT; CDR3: CASRLDRRENSPLHF
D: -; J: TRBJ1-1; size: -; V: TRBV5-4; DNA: TGTGCCAGCAGCTTCCTCGGGGGCATCACTGAAGCTTTCTTT; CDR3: CASSFLGGITEAFF
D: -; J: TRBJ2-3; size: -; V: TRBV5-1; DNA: TGCGCCAGCAGCTTGGAAGGCAGGGCCAGCACAGATACGCAGTATTTT; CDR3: CASSLEGRASTDTQYF
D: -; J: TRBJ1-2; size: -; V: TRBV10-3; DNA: TGTGCCATCAGATCCGCCGCTTGGGACACTAAAAACTATGGCTACACCTTC; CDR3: CAIRSAAWDTKNYGYTF
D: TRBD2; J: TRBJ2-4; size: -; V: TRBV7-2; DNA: TGTGCCAGCAGCCCCCCGGGACTAGCGGGGGGGCCTAATCAGTACTTC; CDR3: CASSPPGLAGGPNQYF
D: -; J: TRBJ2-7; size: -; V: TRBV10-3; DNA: TGTGCCATCAGTGGTCCTGGGGGTCAAGTCTCCTACGAGCAGTACTTC; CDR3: CAISGPGGQVSYEQYF
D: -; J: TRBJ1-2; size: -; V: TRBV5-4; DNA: TGTGCCAGCAGCTTGTGGGGTGGAGGCCTTGGCTATGGCTACACCTTC; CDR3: CASSLWGGGLGYGYTF
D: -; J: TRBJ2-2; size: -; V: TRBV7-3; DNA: TGTGCCAGCAGCCCCAGGGGGGAAAACACCGGGGAGCTGTTTTTT; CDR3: CASSPRGENTGELFF
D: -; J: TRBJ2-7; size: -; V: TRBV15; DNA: TGTGCCACCAGCAGAGATCTCTCCGGGGGCCCCTACGAGCAGTACTTC; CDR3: CATSRDLSGGPYEQYF
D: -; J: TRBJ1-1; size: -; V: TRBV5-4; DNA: TGTGCCAGCAGCTCCTCCGACAGGCGAACTGAAGCTTTCTTT; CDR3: CASSSSDRRTEAFF
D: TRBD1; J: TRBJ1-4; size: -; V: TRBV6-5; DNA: TGTGCCACCAGGACAGGAAATGAAAAACTGTTTTTT; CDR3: CATRTGNEKLFF
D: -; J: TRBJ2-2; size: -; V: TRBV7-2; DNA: TGTGCCAGCAGCTTAAGGGCTACCCCAGCCGGGGAGCTGTTTTTT; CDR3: CASSLRATPAGELFF
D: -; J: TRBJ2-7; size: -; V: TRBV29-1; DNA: TGCAGCGTTGAAGAGGGATACCCGGACTACGAGCAGTACTTC; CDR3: CSVEEGYPDYEQYF
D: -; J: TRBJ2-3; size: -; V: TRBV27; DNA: TGTGCCAGCAGTTTATCAGAAACAGATACGCAGTATTTT; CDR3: CASSLSETDTQYF
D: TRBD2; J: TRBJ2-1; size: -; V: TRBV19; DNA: TGTGCCAGTAGTATGAGGTTTCCGGGGGCATCTAGCGGGAGTAAAAGAATAGGTGAGCAGTTCTTC; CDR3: CASSMRFPGASSGSKRIGEQFF